The following is a TCR beta chain sequence with its context. The count of this clone is one. The antigen this receptor binds is unknown. No qualities accompany the bases; no much larger clone lies one base away. This record belongs to a study of cytomegalovirus exposure and HLA in healthy donors (TCRdb year 2017). Broadly, across the study: In an earlier analysis of approximately 640 of the donors, 276 Gb of sequence data and 90 million to 120 million unique TCR beta sequences from 150 million to 200 million T cells were reported. Rather than using new phenotypic data, the later analysis identified candidate immune exposures from TCR beta sequences and from how often those sequences occurred across donors. A later genetic analysis took genome-wide SNP genotypes for about 55% of the 666 donors and used that subset as a discovery cohort. All discovery cohort repertoires had been generated using a single sequencing platform. Among roughly 400 genotyped donors of the cohort, an average of approximately 230,000 unique TCR beta nucleotide sequences were sequenced per donor, roughly a sixth of them non-productive. The study aimed to test whether signatures of past pathogen exposure could be identified by cataloging public T cell receptors. In a later analysis, previously published TCR beta repertoires from some 640 donors were re-analyzed and high-resolution HLA genotyping was added so that TCR occurrence patterns could be studied. HLA typing covered class I and class II loci at four-digit resolution. Four or five DR-DQ haplotypes were handled as single units for association and clustering because linkage in the cohort was strong. Donor age, sex, ethnicity and CMV serostatus were collected together with the repertoire data. Typing coverage differed by locus: A, B, C, DRB1 and DQB1 were typed in roughly 620-640 donors, DQA1 in about 500, DPA1 in approximately 600, and DPB1 in roughly 450. In addition to the first cohort of 500 to 850 subjects, a separate validation cohort of 120 different subjects was used. The genetic ancestry cluster associated with self-reported Caucasian donors included about 84% of the 398 genotyped donors. The study profiled the T cell repertoires of 500 to 800 subjects by immunosequencing and related them to cytomegalovirus serostatus. To decide whether each TCR beta V gene segment behaved as functional or pseudogenic, an earlier analysis of some 600 of the donors relied on high-throughput TCR beta sequencing. An early release covering roughly 640 HLA-typed donors comprised about 310 gigabases of sequencing data and 85 million or so unique TCR sequences. High-throughput TCR immunosequencing, statistical association of individual TCRs with disease status, and machine learning were combined to predict cytomegalovirus infection status.

V drops 1 base and J drops 0 bases, leaving 10 bases in between. From its cysteine to its phenylalanine, the CDR3 spans 17 amino acids. The CDR3 DNA has 51 bases and is translated from base 1. Taken from the germline V gene, the CDR1 and CDR2 loops are SGHTA and FQGTGA. What the authors observed across the whole study: CMV serostatus was the only immune exposure information available for the cohort. A later analysis associated approximately 17,000 TCR beta sequences with specific HLA alleles at a false discovery rate of 0.05. In an earlier analysis of 500 to 650 of the donors, most TCR beta V segments appeared in productive rearrangements about 87% or about 30% of the time, broadly matching IMGT annotations. Because HLA typing was missing for some donors at each locus, association tests included only the typed subset. A few of the identified cytomegalovirus-associated TCR beta chains were confirmed in vitro to be specific for cytomegalovirus antigens. A total of 164 TCR beta chains were listed by the study as associated with cytomegalovirus. In a later genetic analysis, fewer N-insertions in productive TCRs were reported among donors in an Asian-associated ancestry cluster than the roughly 710-donor mean. In both the original and validation cohorts, the classifier was reported to diagnose cytomegalovirus status with high specificity and sensitivity. Most TCR sequences were observed very rarely across donors, whereas some public TCRs were present in many individuals. Several of the top co-occurrence clusters appeared to be linked to parvovirus B19, influenza, CMV and Epstein-Barr virus, according to a later analysis. Roughly uniform sequencing depth across donors was assumed in presence/absence analyses, although this assumption may not hold. Linkage disequilibrium might explain the correlated functional status among segregating V segments, but an unknown experimental factor could not be excluded. A later analysis found that most CMV-associated TCR beta chains appeared HLA-restricted, with HLA associations seemingly driven largely by CMV exposure. Some IMGT-functional V segments, including TRBV6-2 and TRBV6-3, could not be told apart with the 87-base-pair reads, so those segments were excluded. A cluster of highly shared sequence variants was judged likely to represent a technical artifact of the sequencing pipeline. A further reported finding was that TCR beta sequences accurately predicted the HLA-A and HLA-B alleles for most subjects in the first cohort. In a later analysis, TCR association rates were found to vary across HLA loci, with the most associated TCRs seen for DRB1 alleles and the fewest for HLA-C alleles. The earlier analysis of 587 of the donors excluded seventeen rarely observed V segments, including chromosome 9 orphons, because counts were too low. A later analysis found that HLA-associated TCR beta chains were more clonally expanded and had lower generation probabilities than equally common non-associated chains. V-gene and J-gene trimming of TCR beta chains was associated with a missense DCLRE1C variant in a later genetic analysis, and the association was replicated in an independent cohort. This cohort had only TCR beta chains sequenced, and the lack of alpha or paired-chain data limited which features could be detected. The authors suggested that the approach could potentially be generalized to other disease states and immunological phenotypes. Strong co-occurrence of HLA alleles, especially DR and DQ, made assigning TCR associations to individual alleles difficult.

The cohort comprised some 680 healthy bone marrow donors. At the time of sampling, every cohort member was nominally healthy, though immune exposures that went unrecorded were likely present. The donor tested CMV seronegative and was one of the 352 seronegative cohort members. A peripheral blood sample was provided by each donor, and peripheral blood mononuclear cells were used for TCR beta sequencing. Genomic DNA was extracted from the blood cell samples with the Qiagen DNeasy Blood Extraction Kit. Library prep was done by the immunoSEQ multiplex PCR assay. For the multiplex PCR, a mixture combining 60 forward primers for TCR Vbeta segments and 13 reverse primers for TCR Jbeta segments was used. The CDR3 region of rearranged TCR beta genes was amplified from genomic DNA by a multiplex PCR assay. Amplified TCR beta libraries were sequenced as 87-base-pair reads on the Illumina HiSeq System. Under the source paper's analysis protocol: A later analysis counted 75 million to 100 million unique TCR beta chains across the 550 to 700 repertoires, and roughly 9.9 million of these chains were shared by at least two donors. A nearest-neighbor algorithm error-corrected the raw reads and collapsed the reads into unique sequences, merging closely related sequences to remove PCR and sequencing errors. CDR3 sequences were aligned to IMGT reference sequences to assign V, D and J gene segments. For a sequence to be retained, at least a six-nucleotide match to both a V gene segment and a J gene segment was required. Rearrangements were called productive when the CDR3 lacked stop codons and stayed in frame with V and J; all others were non-productive. CDR3 was defined according to IMGT convention as the region running from the second conserved V-encoded cysteine to the conserved J-encoded phenylalanine. Sequences without an unambiguous match to a single V gene segment were excluded from the earlier analysis of almost 600 of the donors. In an earlier analysis of approximately 560 of the donors, a V segment was called functional when productive rearrangements were above 56.7%, and segregating when the standard deviation between donors exceeded 5%. A statistical classification framework was built for diagnosing cytomegalovirus status from the catalog of TCR beta chain sequences. V and J gene assignment, in a later analysis, came from comparing TCR nucleotide sequences with IMGT/GENE-DB human TR gene sequences. Using the TCRdist pipeline, a later analysis assigned CDR3 sequences along with most-parsimonious VDJ recombination scenarios. In a later analysis, each TCR beta chain was defined by its CDR3 amino acid sequence together with its V-gene family, and reads without a unique V-gene family were excluded. To address suspected cross-contamination and a sequencing artifact, a later analysis removed 592 highly shared, low-generation-probability nucleotide sequences. A later analysis calculated a clonal expansion index for each public chain from normalized within-repertoire ranks of inferred template counts. A later analysis computed generation probabilities with a VDJ recombination model fitted to out-of-frame rearrangements, and checked the results against IGoR. In a later analysis, hypergeometric tests were used to score TCR-TCR, TCR-HLA and TCR-CMV co-occurrence, with a repertoire-size bias correction applied to TCR pairs. To estimate false discovery rates, a later analysis permuted the HLA or CMV assignments 20 times. A later analysis grouped co-occurring TCRs with DBSCAN, adding TCRdist sequence similarity when clustering within HLA-allele-positive subsets. Repertoires with fewer than 30,000 or more than 120,000 public chains, plus five repertoires with anomalous nucleotide sharing, were excluded from co-occurrence clustering. Sourced from immuneACCESS, this table was stored by TCRdb with only in-frame sequences that have V and J called. A share of the clones is absent; for the studies checked, an unresolved V gene accounts for under half, and the remainder has no known explanation. V and J calls and clone size are as listed in that table; D and trimming were resolved from the DNA. In all, the sample holds about 160,000 clones, and around 81% of those were seen once. Less than 15% of the sample belongs to the ten largest clones.

The clonotype originates from a woman aged 45-65 years in good health and CMV-seronegative. Material: PBMCs. The rearrangement combines TRBV7-3 with TRBJ2-6; TRBD1 is a weak D gene call, 5 bases matching. The nucleotide sequence reads as follows: TGTGCCAGCAGCTTAAGGGGCTTCAGCTCTGGGGCCAACGTCCTGACTTTC. Its coded protein is CASSLRGFSSGANVLTF. Outside the CDR3, residues come from the reference TRBV7-3 and TRBJ2-6 proteins, so the full variable domain is: GAGVSQTPSNKVTEKGKYVELRCDPISGHTALYWYRQSLGQGPEFLIYFQGTGAADDSGLPNDRFFAVRPEGSVSTLKIQRTERGDSAVYLCASSLRGFSSGANVLTFGAGSRLTVL.